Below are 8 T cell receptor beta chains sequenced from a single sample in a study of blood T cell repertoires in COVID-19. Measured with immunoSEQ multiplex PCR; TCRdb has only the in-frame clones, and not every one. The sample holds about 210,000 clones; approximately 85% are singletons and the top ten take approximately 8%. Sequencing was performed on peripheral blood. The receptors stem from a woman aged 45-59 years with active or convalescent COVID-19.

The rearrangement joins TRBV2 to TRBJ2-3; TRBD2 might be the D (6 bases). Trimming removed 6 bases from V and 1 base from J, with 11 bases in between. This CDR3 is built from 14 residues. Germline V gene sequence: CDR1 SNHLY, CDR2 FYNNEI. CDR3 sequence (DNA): TGTGCCAGCAGCATATCTAGCGGCACAGATACGCAGTATTTT. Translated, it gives CASSISSGTDTQYF.

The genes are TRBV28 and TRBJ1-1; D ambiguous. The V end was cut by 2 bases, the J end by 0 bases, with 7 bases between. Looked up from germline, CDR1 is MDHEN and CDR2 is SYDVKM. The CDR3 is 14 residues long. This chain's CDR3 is CASSLGQLNTEAFF. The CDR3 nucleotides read TGTGCCAGCAGTTTAGGGCAACTGAACACTGAAGCTTTCTTT. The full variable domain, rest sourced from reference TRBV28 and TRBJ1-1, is DVKVTQSSRYLVKRTGEKVFLECVQDMDHENMFWYRQDPGLGLRLIYFSYDVKMKEKGDIPEGYSVSREKKERFSLILESASTNQTSMYLCASSLGQLNTEAFFGQGTRLTVV.

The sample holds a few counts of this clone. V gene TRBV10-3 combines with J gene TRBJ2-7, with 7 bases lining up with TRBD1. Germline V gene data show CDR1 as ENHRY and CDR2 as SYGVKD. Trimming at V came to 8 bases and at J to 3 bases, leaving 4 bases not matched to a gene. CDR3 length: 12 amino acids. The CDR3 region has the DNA TGTGCCATCGCCCGGGACAGCTACGAGCAGTACTTC. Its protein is CAIARDSYEQYF.

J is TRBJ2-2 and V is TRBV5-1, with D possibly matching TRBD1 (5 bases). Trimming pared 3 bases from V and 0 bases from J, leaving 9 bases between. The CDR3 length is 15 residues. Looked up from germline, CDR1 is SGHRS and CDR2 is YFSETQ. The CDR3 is CASSSTDPNTGELFF. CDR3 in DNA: TGCGCCAGCAGCTCGACAGACCCGAACACCGGGGAGCTGTTTTTT.

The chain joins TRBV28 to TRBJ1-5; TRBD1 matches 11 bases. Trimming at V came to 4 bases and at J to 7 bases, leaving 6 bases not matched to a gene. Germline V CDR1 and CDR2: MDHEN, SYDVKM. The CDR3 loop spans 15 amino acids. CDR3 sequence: CASSSGQGAGQPQHF. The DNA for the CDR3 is TGTGCCAGCAGTTCCGGACAGGGGGCCGGACAGCCCCAGCATTTT.

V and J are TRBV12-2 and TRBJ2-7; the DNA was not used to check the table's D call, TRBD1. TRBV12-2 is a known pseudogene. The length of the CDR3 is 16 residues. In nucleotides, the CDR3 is TGTGCAAGTCGCCCGGGACAGGGGTGGCCCGGGTACGAGCAGTACTTC. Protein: CASRPGQGWPGYEQYF.

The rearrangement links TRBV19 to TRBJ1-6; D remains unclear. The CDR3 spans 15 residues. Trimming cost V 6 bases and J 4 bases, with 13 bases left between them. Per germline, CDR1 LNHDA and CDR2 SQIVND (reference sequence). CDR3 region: CASRRTEGYNSPLHF. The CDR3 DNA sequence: TGTGCCAGTAGGAGGACGGAGGGATATAATTCACCCCTCCACTTT.

The CDR3 protein is CASSWGTGRAGELFF. The CDR3 DNA sequence: TGCGCCAGCAGCTGGGGGACAGGGCGGGCCGGGGAGCTGTTTTTT. This chain links TRBV5-1 with TRBJ2-2, with 9 nucleotides matching TRBD1. Germline V gives CDR1 SGHRS, CDR2 YFSETQ. V dropped 3 bases and J dropped 6; count of bases not matched to a gene: 6. The CDR3 loop spans 15 amino acids.